The present T cell receptor (beta chain) was sequenced within a study of T cell responses to AZD1222 COVID-19 vaccine. In this sample, this clone turned up once. Using immunoSEQ multiplex PCR, the repertoire was profiled, and TCRdb retains in-frame clones only, with some absent. The sample carries about 150,000 clones, 90% to 95% recorded once. The V and J ends lost 2 bases and 11 bases respectively, with 11 bases between them. Germline V gives CDR1 SGHRS, CDR2 YFSETQ. The CDR3 length is 13 residues. This chain uses TRBV5-1 with TRBJ1-6, with D tentatively TRBD1 (6 bases). The TCR was taken from an adult who received the AZD1222 COVID-19 vaccine. Sequencing was performed on peripheral blood, taken 28 days after the second AZD1222 dose. CDR3 residues: CASSFGDTTPLHF. CDR3 in DNA: TGCGCCAGCAGCTTTGGGGACACAACACCCCTCCACTTT.